This entry describes one T cell receptor beta chain. Described treatment: randomized to nivolumab then ipilimumab (arm A) or the reverse (arm B). The method was immunoSEQ multiplex PCR; TCRdb's version includes in-frame clones alone and lacks a portion of them. The sample gives 1,400 to 1,500 clones, less than 25% of which show up once; roughly 9% is in the top ten. The data were taken from a study of sequential checkpoint blockade in melanoma. Across the whole study: Each arm's sequence ended with maintenance nivolumab.

The CDR3 is made up of 16 amino acids. The ends were cut back, 4 bases at V and 3 bases at J, with 17 bases in the middle. The V gene's germline CDR1 is LNHDA and CDR2 SQIVND (reference sequence). The sequencing used tumor tissue (inferred from file names), collected from a patient given nivolumab and ipilimumab in sequence. This clonotype was sampled from a human donor with melanoma. J is TRBJ2-3 and V is TRBV19, with D possibly being TRBD1 or TRBD2 (7 bases each). DNA for the CDR3: TGTGCCAGTAGTACCCAGGGGGGGGCAGGTACAGATACGCAGTATTTT. This gives the protein CASSTQGGAGTDTQYF.